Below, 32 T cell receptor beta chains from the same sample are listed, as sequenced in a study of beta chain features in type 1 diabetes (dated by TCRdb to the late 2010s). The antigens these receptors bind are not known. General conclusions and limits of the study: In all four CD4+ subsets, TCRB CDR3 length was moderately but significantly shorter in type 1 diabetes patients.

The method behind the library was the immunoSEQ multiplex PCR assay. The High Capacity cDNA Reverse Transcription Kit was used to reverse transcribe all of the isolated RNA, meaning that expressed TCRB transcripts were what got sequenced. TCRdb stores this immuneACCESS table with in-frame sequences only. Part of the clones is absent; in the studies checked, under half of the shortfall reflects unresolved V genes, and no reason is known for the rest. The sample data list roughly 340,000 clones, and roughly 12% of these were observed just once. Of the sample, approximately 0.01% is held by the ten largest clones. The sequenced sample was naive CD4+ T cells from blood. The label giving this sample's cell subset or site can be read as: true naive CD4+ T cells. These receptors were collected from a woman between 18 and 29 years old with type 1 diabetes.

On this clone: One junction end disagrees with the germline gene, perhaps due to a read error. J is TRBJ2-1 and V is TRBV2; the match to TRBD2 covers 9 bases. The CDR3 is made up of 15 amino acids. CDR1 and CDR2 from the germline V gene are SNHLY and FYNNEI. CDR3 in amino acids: CASSEGTSPNNGQFF. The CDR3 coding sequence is TGTGCCAGCAGTGAGGGGACTAGCCCCAACAATGGGCAGTTCTTC.

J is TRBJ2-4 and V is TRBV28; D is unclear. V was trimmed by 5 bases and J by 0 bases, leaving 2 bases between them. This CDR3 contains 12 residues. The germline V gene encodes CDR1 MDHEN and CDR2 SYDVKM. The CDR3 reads CASSLAKNIQYF. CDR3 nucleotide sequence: TGTGCCAGCAGTCTAGCCAAAAACATTCAGTACTTC.

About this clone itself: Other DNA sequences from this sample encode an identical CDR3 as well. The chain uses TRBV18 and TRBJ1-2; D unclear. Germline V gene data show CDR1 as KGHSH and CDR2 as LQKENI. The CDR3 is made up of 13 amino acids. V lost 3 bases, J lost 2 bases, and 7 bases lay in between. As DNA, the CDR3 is TGTGCCAGCTCACCCGAGGTGAACTATGGCTACACCTTC. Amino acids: CASSPEVNYGYTF.

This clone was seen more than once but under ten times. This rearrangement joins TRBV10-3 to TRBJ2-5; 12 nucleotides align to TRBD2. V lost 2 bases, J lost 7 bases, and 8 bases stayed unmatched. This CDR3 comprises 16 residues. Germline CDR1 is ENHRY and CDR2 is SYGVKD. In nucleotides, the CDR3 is TGTGCCATCAGTGAGCTGACTAGCGGGAGCTCTGGGACCCAGTACTTC. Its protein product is CAISELTSGSSGTQYF.

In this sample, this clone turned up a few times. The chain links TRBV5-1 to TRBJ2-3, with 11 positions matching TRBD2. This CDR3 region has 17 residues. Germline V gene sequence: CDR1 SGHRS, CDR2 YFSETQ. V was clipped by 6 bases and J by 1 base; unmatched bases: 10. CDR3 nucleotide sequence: TGCGCCAGCAAAAGGCTAGCGGGAGGACTGGGCACAGATACGCAGTATTTT. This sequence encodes CASKRLAGGLGTDTQYF.

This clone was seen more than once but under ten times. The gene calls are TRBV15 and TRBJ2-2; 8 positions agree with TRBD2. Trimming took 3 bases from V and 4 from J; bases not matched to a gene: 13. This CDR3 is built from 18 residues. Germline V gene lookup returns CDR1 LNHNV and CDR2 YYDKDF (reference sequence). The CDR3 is CATSRGAFSGMSTGELFF. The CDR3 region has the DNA TGTGCCACCAGCAGGGGGGCTTTTAGCGGGATGAGCACCGGGGAGCTGTTTTTT.

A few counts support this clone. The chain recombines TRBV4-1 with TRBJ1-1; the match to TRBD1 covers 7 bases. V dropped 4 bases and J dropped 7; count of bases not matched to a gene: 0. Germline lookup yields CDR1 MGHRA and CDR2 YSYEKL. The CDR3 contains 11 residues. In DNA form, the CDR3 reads TGCGCCAGCAGCCGGGACAGTGAAGCTTTCTTT. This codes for CASSRDSEAFF.

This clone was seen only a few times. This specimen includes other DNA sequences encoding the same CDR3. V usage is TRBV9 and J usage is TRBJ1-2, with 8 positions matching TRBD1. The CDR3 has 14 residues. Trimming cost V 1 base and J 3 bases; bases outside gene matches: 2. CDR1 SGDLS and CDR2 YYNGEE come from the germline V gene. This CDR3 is CASSVSGGDYGYTF. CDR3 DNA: TGTGCCAGCAGCGTATCAGGGGGCGACTATGGCTACACCTTC.

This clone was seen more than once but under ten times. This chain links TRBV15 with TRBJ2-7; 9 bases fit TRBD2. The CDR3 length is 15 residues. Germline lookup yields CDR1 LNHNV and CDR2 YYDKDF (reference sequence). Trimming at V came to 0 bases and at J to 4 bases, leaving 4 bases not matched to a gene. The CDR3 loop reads CATSRDSSGAYEQYF. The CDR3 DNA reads TGTGCCACCAGCAGAGATTCTAGCGGGGCTTACGAGCAGTACTTC.

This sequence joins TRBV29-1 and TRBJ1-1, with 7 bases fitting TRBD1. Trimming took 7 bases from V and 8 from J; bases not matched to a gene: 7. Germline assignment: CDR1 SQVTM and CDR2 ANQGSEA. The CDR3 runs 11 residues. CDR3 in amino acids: CSGGTVREAFF. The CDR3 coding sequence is TGCAGCGGGGGGACAGTAAGAGAAGCTTTCTTT.

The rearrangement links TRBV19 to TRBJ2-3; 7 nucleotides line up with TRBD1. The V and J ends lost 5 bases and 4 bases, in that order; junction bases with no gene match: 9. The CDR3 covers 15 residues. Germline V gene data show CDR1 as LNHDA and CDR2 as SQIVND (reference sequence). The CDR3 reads CASSEPGGSADTQYF. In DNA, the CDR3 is TGTGCCAGTAGTGAGCCAGGGGGTTCAGCAGATACGCAGTATTTT.

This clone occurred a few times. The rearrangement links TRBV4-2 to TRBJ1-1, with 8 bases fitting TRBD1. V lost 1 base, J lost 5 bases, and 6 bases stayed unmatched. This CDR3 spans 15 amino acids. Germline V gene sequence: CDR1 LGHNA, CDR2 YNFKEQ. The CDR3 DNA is TGTGCCAGCAGCCAAGCCGACAGGGGCGGTACTGAAGCTTTCTTT. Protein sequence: CASSQADRGGTEAFF.

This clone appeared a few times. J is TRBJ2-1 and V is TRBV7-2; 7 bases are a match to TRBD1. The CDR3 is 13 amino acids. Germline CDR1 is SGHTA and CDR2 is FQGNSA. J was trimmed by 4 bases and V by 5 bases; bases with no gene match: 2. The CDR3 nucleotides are TGTGCCAGCAGCCCGACAGGGTACAATGAGCAGTTCTTC. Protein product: CASSPTGYNEQFF. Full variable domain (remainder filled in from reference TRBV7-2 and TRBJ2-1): GAGVSQSPSNKVTEKGKDVELRCDPISGHTALYWYRQSLGQGLEFLIYFQGNSAPDKSGLPSDRFSAERTGGSVSTLTIQRTQQEDSAVYLCASSPTGYNEQFFGPGTRLTVL.

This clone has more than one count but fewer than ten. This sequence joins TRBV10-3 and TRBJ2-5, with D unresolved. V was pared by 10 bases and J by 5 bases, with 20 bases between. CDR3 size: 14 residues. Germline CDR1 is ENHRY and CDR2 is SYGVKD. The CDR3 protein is CATASGPNGETQYF. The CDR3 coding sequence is TGTGCCACGGCGTCCGGCCCAAACGGGGAGACCCAGTACTTC.

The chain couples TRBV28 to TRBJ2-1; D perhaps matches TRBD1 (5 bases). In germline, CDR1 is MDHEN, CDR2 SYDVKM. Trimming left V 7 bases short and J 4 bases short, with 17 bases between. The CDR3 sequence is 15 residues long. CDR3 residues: CASNRAGMRYNEQFF. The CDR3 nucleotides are TGTGCCAGCAATAGGGCAGGGATGAGGTACAATGAGCAGTTCTTC.

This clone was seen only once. CDR3 DNA sequence: TGTGCCAGCAGCGTCCCAGGGGTAGAAGCTTTCTTT. Translating gives CASSVPGVEAFF. The chain links TRBV5-4 to TRBJ1-1; D possibly corresponds to TRBD1 (6 bases). V lost 4 bases to trimming and J lost 8 bases, with 12 bases between them. The CDR3 extends over 12 amino acids. Germline lookup yields CDR1 SGHNT and CDR2 YYREEE (reference sequence).

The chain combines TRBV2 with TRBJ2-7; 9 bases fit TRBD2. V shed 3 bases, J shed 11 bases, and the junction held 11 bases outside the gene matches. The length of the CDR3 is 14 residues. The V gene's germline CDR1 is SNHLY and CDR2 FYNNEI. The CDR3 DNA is TGTGCCAGCAGTGATATAGCGGGAGACTTTGAGGAGTACTTC. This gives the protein CASSDIAGDFEEYF.

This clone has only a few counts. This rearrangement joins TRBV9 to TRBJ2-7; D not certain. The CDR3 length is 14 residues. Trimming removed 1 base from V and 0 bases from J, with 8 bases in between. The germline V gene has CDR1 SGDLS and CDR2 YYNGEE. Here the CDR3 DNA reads TGTGCCAGCAGCGTACGTTCAGTCTCCTACGAGCAGTACTTC. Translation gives CASSVRSVSYEQYF.

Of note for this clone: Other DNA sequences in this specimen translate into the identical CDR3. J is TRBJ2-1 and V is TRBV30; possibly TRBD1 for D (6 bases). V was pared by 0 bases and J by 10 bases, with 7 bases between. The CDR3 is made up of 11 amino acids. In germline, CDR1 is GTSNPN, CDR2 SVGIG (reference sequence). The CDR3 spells CAWSVGGEQFF. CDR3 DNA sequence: TGTGCCTGGAGTGTAGGGGGAGAGCAGTTCTTC.

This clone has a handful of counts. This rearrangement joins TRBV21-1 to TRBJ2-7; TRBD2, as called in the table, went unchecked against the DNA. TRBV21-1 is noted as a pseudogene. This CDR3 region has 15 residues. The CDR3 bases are TGTGCCAGCAGCGGAGGGACGGGAGATTGGTACGAGCAGTACTTC. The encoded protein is CASSGGTGDWYEQYF.

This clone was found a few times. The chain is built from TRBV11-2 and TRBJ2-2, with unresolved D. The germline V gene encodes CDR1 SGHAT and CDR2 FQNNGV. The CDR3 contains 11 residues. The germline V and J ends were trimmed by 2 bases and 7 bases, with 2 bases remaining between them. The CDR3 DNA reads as TGTGCCAGCAGCTTATACGGGGAGCTGTTTTTT. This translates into CASSLYGELFF.

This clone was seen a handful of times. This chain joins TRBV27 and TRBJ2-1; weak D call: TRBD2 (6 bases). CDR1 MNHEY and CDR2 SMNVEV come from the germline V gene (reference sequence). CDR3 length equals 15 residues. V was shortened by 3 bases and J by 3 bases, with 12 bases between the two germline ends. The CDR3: CASSLAETSYNEQFF. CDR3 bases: TGTGCCAGCAGTTTGGCCGAGACTAGCTACAATGAGCAGTTCTTC.

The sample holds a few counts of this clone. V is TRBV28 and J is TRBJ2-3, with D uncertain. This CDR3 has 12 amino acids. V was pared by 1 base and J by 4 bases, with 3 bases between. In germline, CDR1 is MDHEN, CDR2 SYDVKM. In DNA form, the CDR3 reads TGTGCCAGCAGTTTATCCGCAGATACGCAGTATTTT. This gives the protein CASSLSADTQYF.

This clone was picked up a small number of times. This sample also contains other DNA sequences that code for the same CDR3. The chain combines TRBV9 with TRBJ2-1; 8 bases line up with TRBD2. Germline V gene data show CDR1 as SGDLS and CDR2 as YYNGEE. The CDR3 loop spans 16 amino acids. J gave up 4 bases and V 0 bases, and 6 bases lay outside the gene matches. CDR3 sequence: CASSVGGAGAYNEQFF. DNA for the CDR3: TGTGCCAGCAGCGTAGGGGGAGCGGGAGCATACAATGAGCAGTTCTTC.

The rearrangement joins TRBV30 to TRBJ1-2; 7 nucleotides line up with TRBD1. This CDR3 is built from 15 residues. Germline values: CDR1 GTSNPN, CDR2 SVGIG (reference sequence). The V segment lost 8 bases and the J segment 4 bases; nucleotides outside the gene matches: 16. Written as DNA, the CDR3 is TGTGCCCGCGGGAAGGGGGCAGGGGTTTTCTATGGCTACACCTTC. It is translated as CARGKGAGVFYGYTF.

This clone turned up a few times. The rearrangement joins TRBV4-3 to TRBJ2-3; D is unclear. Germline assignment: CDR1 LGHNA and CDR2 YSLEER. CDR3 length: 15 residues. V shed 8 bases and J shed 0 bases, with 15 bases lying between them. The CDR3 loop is CASSKGGGSTDTQYF. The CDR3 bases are TGCGCCAGCTCCAAAGGTGGCGGTAGCACAGATACGCAGTATTTT.

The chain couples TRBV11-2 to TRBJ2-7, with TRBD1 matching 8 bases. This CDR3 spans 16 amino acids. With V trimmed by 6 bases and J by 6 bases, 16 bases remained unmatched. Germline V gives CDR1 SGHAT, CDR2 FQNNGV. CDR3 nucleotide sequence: TGTGCCAGCAGACTAGTCGGGCAGGGGGCGCGTCGCGAGCAGTACTTC. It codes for CASRLVGQGARREQYF.

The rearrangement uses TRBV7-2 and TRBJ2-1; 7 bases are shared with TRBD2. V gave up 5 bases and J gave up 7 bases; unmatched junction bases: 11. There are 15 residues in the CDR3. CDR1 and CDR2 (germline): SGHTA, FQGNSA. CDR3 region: CASSPLTSLGNEQFF. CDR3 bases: TGTGCCAGCAGCCCCCTGACTAGCCTCGGAAATGAGCAGTTCTTC.

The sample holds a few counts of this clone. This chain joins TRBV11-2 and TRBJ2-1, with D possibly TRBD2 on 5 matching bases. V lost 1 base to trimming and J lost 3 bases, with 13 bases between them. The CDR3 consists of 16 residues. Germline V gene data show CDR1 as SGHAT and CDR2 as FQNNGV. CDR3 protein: CASSLAGSLRYNEQFF. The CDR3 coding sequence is TGTGCCAGCAGCTTAGCGGGGTCTCTTCGCTACAATGAGCAGTTCTTC.

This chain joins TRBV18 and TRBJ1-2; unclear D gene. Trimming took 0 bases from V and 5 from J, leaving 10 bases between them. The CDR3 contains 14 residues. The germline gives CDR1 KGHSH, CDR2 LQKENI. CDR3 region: CASSPPAEMYGYTF. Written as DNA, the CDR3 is TGTGCCAGCTCACCACCCGCGGAGATGTATGGCTACACCTTC.

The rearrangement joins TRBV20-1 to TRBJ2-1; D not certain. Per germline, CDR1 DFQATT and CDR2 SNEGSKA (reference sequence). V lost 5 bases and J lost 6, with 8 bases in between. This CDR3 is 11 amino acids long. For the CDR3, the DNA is TGCAGTGCTCTACCCCTCAATGAGCAGTTCTTC. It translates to CSALPLNEQFF.

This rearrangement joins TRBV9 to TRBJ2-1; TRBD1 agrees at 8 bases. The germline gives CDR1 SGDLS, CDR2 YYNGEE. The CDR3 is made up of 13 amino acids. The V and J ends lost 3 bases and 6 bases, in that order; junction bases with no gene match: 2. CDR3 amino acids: CASSAGTGNEQFF. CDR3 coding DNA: TGTGCCAGCAGCGCAGGGACAGGCAATGAGCAGTTCTTC.